This T cell receptor beta chain originates from a study of blood T cell repertoires in COVID-19. On the study more broadly: PBMCs, B-cell-depleted T cells, or T cells provided the cDNA or gDNA that made up the material.

Recruitment covered about two dozen US areas and drew participants whose ages spanned roughly 18 to 90 years. Participant-reported clinical history was the basis for cohort assignment. Either two negative PCRs, clearance, or symptom resolution qualified Cohort 3 donors as recovered. The method was immunoSEQ multiplex PCR; TCRdb's version includes in-frame clones alone and lacks a portion of them. The data hold approximately 220,000 clones, with about nine tenths observed a single time. J gave up 2 bases and V 4 bases, and 6 bases lay outside the gene matches. The CDR3 sequence is 17 residues long. Germline V gene lookup returns CDR1 LNHDA and CDR2 SQIVND (reference sequence).

The rearrangement links TRBV19 to TRBJ2-1; 12 bases map to TRBD2. Sequencing was done on a sample of PBMCs or T cells enriched from blood (not recorded which). This clonotype was sampled from a woman aged 25 to 39 who had recovered from COVID-19. CDR3 region: CASSSSPSGGAYNEQFF. CDR3 bases: TGTGCCAGTAGTAGTTCCCCTAGCGGGGGGGCCTACAATGAGCAGTTCTTC.